This T cell receptor (beta chain) came from a study of response to subunit inactivated influenza vaccine. Findings of the study overall: Seasonal influenza vaccination, on each occasion, was suggested by the authors to recruit few new T cells.

This clonotype turned up a few times. Its specificity is not known. CDR1 and CDR2 (germline): SGHKS, YYEKEE (reference sequence). The V end lost 4 bases, the J end lost 14 bases, and 22 bases lay between the germline ends. The CDR3 runs to 14 residues. TCRdb itself ran the RT-PCR reads through MiXCR, one entry per CDR3 protein. The sample includes around 760,000 distinct CDR3 sequences, 14% of them seen just once. This sample comprised PBMCs from blood, obtained roughly 15 days before vaccination. The genes are TRBV5-5 and TRBJ2-1; possible D gene TRBD2, 5 bases. The origin of this receptor is a man in his fifties or sixties who received an inactivated influenza vaccine. CDR3 region: CASSAIHYSEAEFF. The CDR3 DNA reads TGTGCCAGCAGCGCAATCCATTATAGCGAGGCGGAGTTCTTC.